Following are 11 T cell receptor beta chains from one sample sequenced in a study of CD8+ T cells in alopecia areata. As the sequencing template, cDNA was produced by extracting RNA and reverse transcribing it. The assay was immunoSEQ multiplex PCR, and TCRdb's table has in-frame clones only and misses some. The repertoire consists of 90,000 to 130,000 clones, with roughly 55% occurring once and the leading ten covering more than 20%. The sequencing sample was made of NKG2D-low CD8+ T cells sorted from blood. Receptors originate from a human donor with alopecia areata.

The chain couples TRBV13 to TRBJ2-3, with D maybe TRBD2 (6 bases). With 7 bases removed from V and 4 bases from J, the gap between germline ends came to 9 bases. Germline V gene lookup returns CDR1 PRHDT and CDR2 FYEKMQ (reference sequence). The CDR3 has 12 residues. This chain's CDR3 is CASKGGPDTQYF. Here the CDR3 DNA reads TGTGCCAGCAAAGGAGGGCCAGATACGCAGTATTTT.

The table lists this clone with a few counts. The chain recombines TRBV25-1 with TRBJ1-5; D unclear. CDR1 and CDR2 from the germline V gene are MGHDK and SYGVNS. Trimming left V 6 bases short and J 3 bases short, with 12 bases between. This CDR3 has 14 residues. The CDR3 reads CASRGEGNNQPQHF. The CDR3 nucleotides are TGTGCCAGCAGGGGTGAAGGGAACAATCAGCCCCAGCATTTT. Full variable domain (missing parts from reference TRBV25-1 and TRBJ1-5): EADIYQTPRYLVIGTGKKITLECSQTMGHDKMYWYQQDPGMELHLIHYSYGVNSTEKGDLSSESTVSRIRTEHFPLTLESARPSHTSQYLCASRGEGNNQPQHFGDGTRLSIL.

The V and J genes are TRBV6-5 and TRBJ2-3; D uncertain. CDR1 MNHEY and CDR2 SVGAGI come from the germline V gene. The CDR3 has 14 amino acids. V was clipped by 0 bases and J by 5 bases, with 9 bases between them. The CDR3 loop reads CASSYSDAGDTQYF. CDR3 nucleotides: TGTGCCAGCAGTTACTCGGACGCTGGAGATACGCAGTATTTT.

Note on this clone: A far larger clone is one base from this, pointing to a likely read error. The V and J genes are TRBV5-5 and TRBJ2-3, with a weak D call TRBD1 (5 bases). The CDR3 consists of 14 residues. Looked up from germline, CDR1 is SGHKS and CDR2 is YYEKEE (reference sequence). The V end was cut by 0 bases, the J end by 0 bases, with 5 bases between. The CDR3 DNA reads as TGTGCCAGCAGCTTGGGACAGAGCACAGATACGCAGTATTTT. Protein sequence: CASSLGQSTDTQYF.

The CDR3 reads CASSGGNTEAFF. The DNA for the CDR3 is TGTGCCAGCAGTGGAGGGAACACTGAAGCTTTCTTT. V and J are TRBV6-5 and TRBJ1-1; D is undetermined. The V gene's germline CDR1 is MNHEY and CDR2 SVGAGI. This CDR3 is 12 amino acids long. Trimming pared 5 bases from V and 1 base from J, leaving 5 bases between.

The gene calls are TRBV11-2 and TRBJ2-5; the match to TRBD1 covers 7 bases. J gave up 2 bases and V 3 bases, and 6 bases lay outside the gene matches. The CDR3 runs to 15 residues. CDR1 and CDR2 from the germline V gene are SGHAT and FQNNGV. For the CDR3, the DNA is TGTGCCAGCAGCTTGTACAGGGGCCTACAAGAGACCCAGTACTTC. It specifies CASSLYRGLQETQYF.

CDR3 nucleotides: TGCGCCAGCAGCTTGACGGGGGCTCAGGAGCAGTACTTC. Residues: CASSLTGAQEQYF. The chain combines TRBV5-1 with TRBJ2-7; D could derive from TRBD1 or TRBD2 (6 bases each). The germline V gene has CDR1 SGHRS and CDR2 YFSETQ. CDR3 length: 13 residues. V was clipped by 1 base and J by 7 bases, with 12 bases between them.

The V gene is TRBV2, the J gene TRBJ2-3; the D gene is possibly TRBD2 (5 bases). The CDR3 covers 15 residues. The V gene lost 9 bases and the J gene lost 0 bases, with 16 bases spanning the gap. The germline gives CDR1 SNHLY, CDR2 FYNNEI. Here the CDR3 reads CASFASSTSTDTQYF. The CDR3 region has the DNA TGTGCCAGTTTTGCTAGCTCAACTAGCACAGATACGCAGTATTTT.

The V call is TRBV11-2, the J call TRBJ1-5; D is unclear. This CDR3 spans 16 amino acids. V lost 3 bases, J lost 0 bases, and 12 bases lay in between. Germline assignment: CDR1 SGHAT and CDR2 FQNNGV. The CDR3 DNA reads TGTGCCAGCAGCTTCGACGCAACTTATAGCAATCAGCCCCAGCATTTT. This gives the protein CASSFDATYSNQPQHF.

J is TRBJ1-1 and V is TRBV19; possible D gene TRBD1, 5 bases. This CDR3 region has 14 residues. The V and J ends lost 5 bases and 6 bases respectively, with 16 bases between them. Germline lookup yields CDR1 LNHDA and CDR2 SQIVND (reference sequence). The CDR3 protein is CASSGREAASEAFF. CDR3 DNA sequence: TGTGCCAGTAGTGGCAGGGAGGCGGCCTCTGAAGCTTTCTTT.

The chain has TRBV5-4 and TRBJ2-1; either TRBD1 or TRBD2 may supply D (6 bases each). This CDR3 contains 10 residues. Trimming shortened V by 9 bases and J by 6 bases, and 7 bases separated the two germline ends. Germline CDR1 and CDR2: SGHNT and YYREEE (reference sequence). The CDR3: CATGANEQFF. CDR3 sequence (DNA): TGTGCCACGGGGGCCAATGAGCAGTTCTTC.